The entry below gives a single T cell receptor beta chain sequence along with its context. This clone's antigen is unknown. No much larger clonotype is one base removed from it; base qualities were not supplied. From cysteine to phenylalanine, the CDR3 is 12 amino acids long. The kept DNA is CDR3 alone, 36 bases in frame from the first base. The germline V gene supplies CDR1 SGHRS and CDR2 YFSETQ. Between the V and J ends, shortened by 2 bases and 5 bases respectively, the junction contains 5 bases. Library generation was performed with the immunoSEQ multiplex PCR assay. TCRdb re-hosts the immuneACCESS table, in-frame sequences only. Its copies lack some clones; in the studies checked, an unresolved V gene accounts for under half of them, and the cause for the rest is not known. The sample records tens of thousands of clones, 80% to 90% of which are singletons. Jointly, the top ten make up around 7.9% of the sample.

The sample belongs to a study of T cell changes during pregnancy in multiple sclerosis (dated by TCRdb to about 2019). Broadly, across the study: Changes in the T cell repertoire over the course of pregnancy were examined in this study in women with multiple sclerosis.

Sequenced here: CD8+ T cells from peripheral blood mononuclear cells, sampled in the second trimester of pregnancy. The source is a female donor with multiple sclerosis, enrolled in a pregnancy study. Rearrangement joined TRBV5-1 to TRBJ2-1, with TRBD1 tentatively as D gene (5 bases match). The CDR3 region has the sequence CASSLGDNEQFF. The nucleotides are TGCGCCAGCAGCTTAGGGGACAATGAGCAGTTCTTC.